This is a list of T cell receptor beta chains from one sample in a study of post-analysis software for immune sequencing data. TCRdb recomputed calls from the PCR reads with MiXCR, one row per CDR3 protein. The repertoire consists of fewer than 700,000 distinct CDR3 sequences, with 44% occurring once and the leading ten covering 1.5% to 2%. The sample consisted of blood. Receptors originate from a girl between 5 and 17 years old with multiple sclerosis. The CDR3 runs from the conserved cysteine through the conserved F or W. D genes are given only for firm matches. Clone size appears in some rows only: once, few, many, or a class for an expanded clone.

>TRBV20-1|NA|NA|TRBJ2-5
CSARIGAGTGEVQYF
TGCAGTGCTAGGATAGGGGCGGGTACTGGTGAAGTCCAGTACTTC
>TRBV3-1|TRBD2|few|TRBJ2-7
CASSQVWASGRQREQYF
TGTGCCAGCAGCCAAGTCTGGGCTAGCGGGAGACAGCGCGAGCAGTACTTC
>TRBV12-3/TRBV12-4|TRBD1|NA|TRBJ1-6
CASSLQGAGSPLHF
TGTGCCAGCAGTTTACAGGGGGCAGGGTCACCCCTCCACTTT
>TRBV9|NA|few|TRBJ1-2
CASSVGPTEISAGYTF
TGTGCCAGCAGCGTAGGCCCGACAGAGATCAGTGCGGGCTACACCTTC
>TRBV5-1|TRBD1|few|TRBJ2-7
CASSLKQGIYEQYF
TGCGCCAGCAGCTTGAAACAGGGGATCTACGAGCAGTACTTC
>TRBV27|TRBD1|NA|TRBJ1-2
CASSLERTGDYGYTF
TGTGCCAGCAGTTTAGAGAGGACAGGGGACTATGGCTACACCTTC
>TRBV12-3/TRBV12-4|NA|NA|TRBJ2-1
CASGAGPYNEQFF
TGTGCCAGCGGGGCAGGACCCTACAATGAGCAGTTCTTC
>TRBV5-1|NA|NA|TRBJ2-1
CASSLGQTDNEQFF
TGCGCCAGCAGCTTGGGACAGACTGACAATGAGCAGTTCTTC
>TRBV7-9|NA|few|TRBJ1-5
CASSLQGPLNQPQHF
TGTGCCAGCAGCTTACAGGGCCCTCTCAATCAGCCCCAGCATTTT
>TRBV5-1|NA|NA|TRBJ2-7
CASSSYTSGASYEQYF
TGCGCCAGCAGCTCATATACTAGTGGGGCTTCCTACGAGCAGTACTTC
>TRBV5-1|NA|NA|TRBJ1-1
CASSLVGSDEAFF
TGCGCCAGCAGCTTGGTAGGGAGCGATGAAGCTTTCTTT
>TRBV12-3/TRBV12-4|TRBD1|few|TRBJ1-2
CASSLATGGPGGFDGYTF
TGTGCCAGCAGTTTAGCCACAGGGGGACCGGGGGGGTTTGATGGCTACACCTTC
>TRBV12-3/TRBV12-4|NA|NA|TRBJ1-2
CASSSRVDRIDGYTF
TGTGCCAGCAGTTCCCGGGTGGACAGAATCGATGGCTACACCTTC
>TRBV5-1|TRBD1|NA|TRBJ2-1
CASSFSPMGTDNEQFF
TGCGCCAGCAGCTTTTCACCCATGGGGACAGACAATGAGCAGTTCTTC
>TRBV3-1|NA|NA|TRBJ2-5
CASNPSYQETQYF
TGTGCCAGCAACCCATCGTACCAAGAGACCCAGTACTTC
>TRBV29-1|NA|NA|TRBJ2-1
CSVRGATRGYNEQFF
TGCAGCGTGAGGGGGGCTACCCGCGGCTACAATGAGCAGTTCTTC
>TRBV13|NA|NA|TRBJ2-7
CASSHRGGTIYEQYF
TGTGCCAGCAGTCACAGGGGAGGGACCATCTACGAGCAGTACTTC
>TRBV20-1|TRBD2|few|TRBJ2-1
CSASWTSGYNEQFF
TGCAGTGCTAGCTGGACTAGCGGTTACAATGAGCAGTTCTTC
>TRBV5-1|NA|few|TRBJ1-2
CASSFQQGLEGYTF
TGCGCCAGCAGCTTTCAACAGGGTTTGGAGGGCTACACCTTC
>TRBV12-3/TRBV12-4|NA|NA|TRBJ2-7
CASSPLGGTPYEQYF
TGTGCCAGCAGTCCACTAGGCGGGACCCCCTACGAGCAGTACTTC
>TRBV20-1|NA|few|TRBJ2-1
CSAQTGSSVYEQFF
TGCAGTGCTCAGACGGGGTCGTCAGTCTATGAGCAGTTCTTC
>TRBV29-1|TRBD1|once|TRBJ2-7
CSVRTGENYEQYF
TGCAGCGTCCGGACAGGGGAGAACTACGAGCAGTACTTC
>TRBV20-1|NA|NA|TRBJ2-3
CSATANTDTQYF
TGCAGTGCTACGGCGAACACAGATACGCAGTATTTT
>TRBV24-1|NA|NA|TRBJ2-3
CATSDPYSDTQYF
TGTGCCACCAGTGATCCCTACTCCGATACGCAGTATTTT
>TRBV7-9|TRBD1|few|TRBJ2-1
CASSYWIGQAKNEQFF
TGTGCCAGCAGTTATTGGATCGGACAGGCTAAAAATGAGCAGTTCTTC
>TRBV28|NA|NA|TRBJ2-7
CASSSYVSEQYF
TGTGCCAGCAGTTCCTACGTAAGCGAGCAGTACTTC
>TRBV29-1|TRBD2|NA|TRBJ2-1
CSVGGTSGRANEQFF
TGCAGCGTTGGGGGGACTAGCGGGAGGGCCAATGAGCAGTTCTTC
>TRBV12-3/TRBV12-4|TRBD2|NA|TRBJ2-4
CATGGRGGENIQYF
TGTGCCACAGGTGGCCGGGGAGGGGAAAACATTCAGTACTTC
>TRBV7-9|TRBD1|NA|TRBJ2-7
CASSLTLRGQGFHEQYF
TGTGCCAGCAGCTTAACGCTGCGGGGACAGGGGTTCCACGAGCAGTACTTC
>TRBV12-3/TRBV12-4|NA|NA|TRBJ2-5
CASSNERTGEEETQYF
TGTGCCAGCAGCAACGAAAGGACGGGGGAGGAAGAGACTCAGTACTTC
>TRBV7-9|TRBD1|once|TRBJ2-5
CASSQGTAFETQYF
TGTGCCAGCAGCCAAGGGACAGCTTTCGAGACCCAGTACTTC
>TRBV20-1|TRBD1|once|TRBJ1-1
CSARGRTGRNTEAFF
TGCAGTGCTAGAGGACGGACAGGAAGGAACACTGAAGCTTTCTTT
>TRBV20-1|NA|NA|TRBJ1-5
CSARESNQPQHF
TGCAGTGCTAGAGAATCGAATCAGCCCCAGCATTTT
>TRBV20-1|NA|NA|TRBJ1-5
CSARRENQPQHF
TGCAGTGCTAGAAGGGAGAATCAGCCCCAGCATTTT
>TRBV21-1|NA|few|TRBJ1-2
CASKGPGYTF
TGTGCCAGCAAAGGGCCCGGCTACACCTTC
>TRBV4-1|TRBD1|NA|TRBJ2-7
CASSQSGQGNNEQYF
TGCGCCAGCAGCCAGTCGGGACAGGGGAACAACGAGCAGTACTTC
>TRBV3-1|TRBD2|NA|TRBJ2-5
CASSFRLAGGPGGGETQYF
TGTGCCAGCAGCTTTAGACTAGCGGGAGGGCCCGGGGGGGGAGAGACCCAGTACTTC
>TRBV12-3/TRBV12-4|TRBD2|few|TRBJ2-3
CASSFKGTSGSSDTQYF
TGTGCCAGCAGTTTTAAAGGGACTAGCGGGAGCTCAGATACGCAGTATTTT
>TRBV20-1|TRBD1|NA|TRBJ1-5
CSANSKTGINQPQHF
TGCAGTGCTAATTCGAAGACAGGGATCAATCAGCCCCAGCATTTT
>TRBV5-1|NA|NA|TRBJ1-5
CASSPASGARQPQHF
TGCGCCAGCAGCCCGGCCTCAGGGGCGAGACAGCCCCAGCATTTT
>TRBV6-1|TRBD1|NA|TRBJ1-2
CACSEGSGGSPLYGYTF
TGTGCCTGCAGTGAAGGATCAGGGGGGTCCCCTCTCTATGGCTACACCTTC
>TRBV29-1|NA|NA|TRBJ1-2
CSVGTTRGYTF
TGCAGCGTAGGAACCACTCGTGGCTACACCTTC
>TRBV5-8|TRBD2|NA|TRBJ2-3
CASSLGLAGNTDTQYF
TGTGCCAGCAGCTTGGGCCTAGCGGGGAACACAGATACGCAGTATTTT
>TRBV29-1|NA|NA|TRBJ1-5
CSVEWSGGSNQPQHF
TGCAGCGTTGAATGGTCGGGGGGTAGCAATCAGCCCCAGCATTTT
>TRBV4-1|NA|NA|TRBJ1-2
CASSQLGRGRRNYGYTF
TGCGCCAGCAGCCAACTAGGGAGGGGGAGAAGGAACTATGGCTACACCTTC
>TRBV21-1|NA|NA|TRBJ2-3
CASSKEWRGDTDTQYF
TGTGCCAGCAGCAAAGAATGGCGGGGGGACACAGATACGCAGTATTTT
>TRBV6-6|NA|NA|TRBJ2-3
CASSYSRRAGTTDTQYF
TGTGCCAGCAGTTACTCGAGACGGGCAGGGACCACGGATACGCAGTATTTT
>TRBV10-3|TRBD2|NA|TRBJ2-1
CAISGGSGRAAIEQFF
TGTGCCATCAGTGGGGGTAGCGGGAGGGCCGCTATTGAGCAGTTCTTC
>TRBV12-3/TRBV12-4|NA|NA|TRBJ2-5
CASSLLWETQYF
TGTGCCAGCAGTTTACTTTGGGAGACCCAGTACTTC
>TRBV7-6|TRBD1|few|TRBJ1-4
CASSLGQGFNEKLFF
TGTGCCAGCAGCTTAGGACAGGGGTTTAATGAAAAACTGTTTTTT
>TRBV7-9|TRBD2|NA|TRBJ2-3
CASSPPGTSGGEGTDTQYF
TGTGCCAGCAGCCCCCCTGGGACTAGCGGGGGAGAGGGCACAGATACGCAGTATTTT
>TRBV10-2|NA|NA|TRBJ2-7
CVSVLRSSYEQYF
TGCGTCAGCGTACTTCGCAGCTCCTACGAGCAGTACTTC
>TRBV5-1|TRBD2|few|TRBJ2-7
CASSSSGVVGGEQYF
TGCGCCAGCAGTTCTAGCGGAGTGGTCGGTGGCGAGCAGTACTTC
>TRBV12-3/TRBV12-4|TRBD2|few|TRBJ2-5
CASILAGVETQYF
TGTGCCAGCATATTAGCGGGAGTGGAGACCCAGTACTTC
>TRBV24-1|TRBD1|few|TRBJ2-5
CATSDGGTGEETQYF
TGTGCCACCAGTGATGGGGGGACAGGGGAAGAGACCCAGTACTTC